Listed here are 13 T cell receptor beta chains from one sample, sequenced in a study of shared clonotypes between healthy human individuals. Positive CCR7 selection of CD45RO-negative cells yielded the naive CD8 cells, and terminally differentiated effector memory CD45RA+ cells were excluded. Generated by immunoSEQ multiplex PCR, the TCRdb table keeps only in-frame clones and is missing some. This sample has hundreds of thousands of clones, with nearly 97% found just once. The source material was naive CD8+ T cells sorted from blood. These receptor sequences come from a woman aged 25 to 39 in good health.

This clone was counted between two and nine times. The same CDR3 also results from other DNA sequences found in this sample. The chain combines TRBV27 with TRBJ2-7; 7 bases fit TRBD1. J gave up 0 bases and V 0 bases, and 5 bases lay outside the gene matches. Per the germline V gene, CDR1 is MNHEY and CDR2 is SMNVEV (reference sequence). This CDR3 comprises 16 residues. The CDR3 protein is CASSLSSGTVSYEQYF. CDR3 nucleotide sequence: TGTGCCAGCAGTTTATCTTCCGGGACAGTCTCCTACGAGCAGTACTTC.

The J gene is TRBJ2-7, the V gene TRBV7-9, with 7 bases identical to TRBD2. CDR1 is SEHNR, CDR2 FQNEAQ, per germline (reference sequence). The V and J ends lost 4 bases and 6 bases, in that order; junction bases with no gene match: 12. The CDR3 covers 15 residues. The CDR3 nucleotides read TGTGCCAGCAGCTCTGGGGACTACGTTGGTGGCGAGCAGTACTTC. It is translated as CASSSGDYVGGEQYF. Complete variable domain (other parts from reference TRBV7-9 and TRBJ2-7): DTGVSQNPRHKITKRGQNVTFRCDPISEHNRLYWYRQTLGQGPEFLTYFQNEAQLEKSRLLSDRFSAERPKGSFSTLEIQRTEQGDSAMYLCASSSGDYVGGEQYFGPGTRLTVT.

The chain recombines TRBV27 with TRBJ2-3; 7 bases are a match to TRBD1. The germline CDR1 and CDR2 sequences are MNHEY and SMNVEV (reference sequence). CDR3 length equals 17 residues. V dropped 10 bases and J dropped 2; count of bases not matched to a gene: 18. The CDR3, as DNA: TGTGCCACCCAAGCTCCCTACAGGGGTCCCCACACAGATACGCAGTATTTT. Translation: CATQAPYRGPHTDTQYF.

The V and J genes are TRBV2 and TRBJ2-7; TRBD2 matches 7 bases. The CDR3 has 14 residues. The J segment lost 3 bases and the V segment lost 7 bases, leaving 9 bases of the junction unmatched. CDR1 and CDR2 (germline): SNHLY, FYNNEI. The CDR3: CASNAAGEFYEQYF. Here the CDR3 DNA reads TGTGCCAGCAACGCTGCGGGAGAGTTCTACGAGCAGTACTTC.

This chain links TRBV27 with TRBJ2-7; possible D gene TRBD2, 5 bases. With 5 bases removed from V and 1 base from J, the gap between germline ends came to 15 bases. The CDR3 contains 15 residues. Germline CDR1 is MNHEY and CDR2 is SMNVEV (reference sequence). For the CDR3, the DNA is TGTGCCAGCAGTCTCCTCGGGGTGGGGTCCTACGAGCAGTACTTC. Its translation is CASSLLGVGSYEQYF.

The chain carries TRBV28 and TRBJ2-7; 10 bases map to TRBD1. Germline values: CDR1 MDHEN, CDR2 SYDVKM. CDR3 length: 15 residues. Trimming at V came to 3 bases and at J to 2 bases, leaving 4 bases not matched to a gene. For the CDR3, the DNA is TGTGCCAGCAGTTTTTTAGGACAGGGGGCCTACGAGCAGTACTTC. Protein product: CASSFLGQGAYEQYF.

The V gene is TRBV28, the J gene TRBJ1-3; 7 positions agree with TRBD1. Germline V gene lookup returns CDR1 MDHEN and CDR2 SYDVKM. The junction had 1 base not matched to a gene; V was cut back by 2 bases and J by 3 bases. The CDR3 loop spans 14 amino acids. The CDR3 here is CASSLTGVGNTIYF. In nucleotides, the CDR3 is TGTGCCAGCAGTTTAACAGGGGTTGGAAACACCATATATTTT.

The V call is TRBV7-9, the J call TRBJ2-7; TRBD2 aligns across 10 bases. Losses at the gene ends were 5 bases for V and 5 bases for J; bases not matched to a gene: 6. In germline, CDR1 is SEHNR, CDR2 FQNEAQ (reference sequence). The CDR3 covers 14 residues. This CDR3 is CASSPVAGGNEQYF. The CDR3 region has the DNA TGTGCCAGCAGCCCCGTAGCGGGAGGCAACGAGCAGTACTTC.

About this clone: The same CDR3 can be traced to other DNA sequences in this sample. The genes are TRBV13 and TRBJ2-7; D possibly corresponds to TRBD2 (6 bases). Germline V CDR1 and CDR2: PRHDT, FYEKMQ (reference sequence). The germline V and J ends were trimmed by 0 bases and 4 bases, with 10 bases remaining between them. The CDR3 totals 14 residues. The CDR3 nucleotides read TGTGCCAGCAGCTTAGGCGGGAGAGGATACGAGCAGTACTTC. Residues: CASSLGGRGYEQYF. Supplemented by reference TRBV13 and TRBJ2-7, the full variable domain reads AAGVIQSPRHLIKEKRETATLKCYPIPRHDTVYWYQQGPGQDPQFLISFYEKMQSDKGSIPDRFSAQQFSDYHSELNMSSLELGDSALYFCASSLGGRGYEQYFGPGTRLTVT.

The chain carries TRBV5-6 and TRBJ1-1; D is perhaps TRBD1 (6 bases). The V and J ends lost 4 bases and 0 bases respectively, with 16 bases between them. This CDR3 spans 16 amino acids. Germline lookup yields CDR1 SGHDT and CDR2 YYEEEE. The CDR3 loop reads CASSPRGGGMNTEAFF. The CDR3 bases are TGTGCCAGCAGCCCCAGGGGTGGGGGGATGAACACTGAAGCTTTCTTT. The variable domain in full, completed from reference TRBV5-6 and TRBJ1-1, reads DAGVTQSPTHLIKTRGQQVTLRCSPKSGHDTVSWYQQALGQGPQFIFQYYEEEERQRGNFPDRFSGHQFPNYSSELNVNALLLGDSALYLCASSPRGGGMNTEAFFGQGTRLTVV.

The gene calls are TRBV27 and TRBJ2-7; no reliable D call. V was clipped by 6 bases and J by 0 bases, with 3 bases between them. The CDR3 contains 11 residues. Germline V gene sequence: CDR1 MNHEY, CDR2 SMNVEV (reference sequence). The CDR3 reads CASRISYEQYF. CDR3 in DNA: TGTGCCAGCAGGATCTCCTACGAGCAGTACTTC.

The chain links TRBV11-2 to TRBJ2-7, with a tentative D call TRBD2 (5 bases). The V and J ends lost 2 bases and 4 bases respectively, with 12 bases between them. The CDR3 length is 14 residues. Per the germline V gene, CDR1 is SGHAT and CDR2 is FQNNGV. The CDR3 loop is CASSLNLAMYEQYF. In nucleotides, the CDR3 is TGTGCCAGCAGCTTAAACCTAGCTATGTACGAGCAGTACTTC.

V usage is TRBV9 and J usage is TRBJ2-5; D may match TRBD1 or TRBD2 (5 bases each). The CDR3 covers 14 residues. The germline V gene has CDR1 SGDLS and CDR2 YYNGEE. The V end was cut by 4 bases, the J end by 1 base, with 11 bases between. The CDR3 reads CASSPSGTQETQYF. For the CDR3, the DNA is TGTGCCAGCAGCCCCTCCGGGACCCAAGAGACCCAGTACTTC. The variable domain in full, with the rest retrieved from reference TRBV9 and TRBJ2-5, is DSGVTQTPKHLITATGQRVTLRCSPRSGDLSVYWYQQSLDQGLQFLIQYYNGEERAKGNILERFSAQQFPDLHSELNLSSLELGDSALYFCASSPSGTQETQYFGPGTRLLVL.